Below, 29 T cell receptor beta chains from the same sample are listed, as sequenced in a study of cytomegalovirus exposure and HLA in healthy donors. It was with 60 Vbeta and 13 Jbeta primers that the PCR ran. The assay was immunoSEQ multiplex PCR, and TCRdb's table has in-frame clones only and misses some. The sample has 80,000 to 100,000 clones; 55% to 75% are singletons. Material for sequencing was PBMCs. These receptors were obtained from a man aged 45-65 years in good health and CMV-seronegative.

This clone was seen a handful of times. The genes are TRBV27 and TRBJ2-7; D might be TRBD1 (6 bases). Germline V CDR1 and CDR2: MNHEY, SMNVEV (reference sequence). Trimming left V 4 bases short and J 7 bases short, with 17 bases between. The CDR3 consists of 14 residues. The CDR3 region has the DNA TGTGCCAGCAGTTCAACCCGAGGGGGTGGGGAGCAGTACTTC. Its translation is CASSSTRGGGEQYF.

This sequence joins TRBV18 and TRBJ1-1; TRBD1 is a possible D gene (6 bases). Germline loops: CDR1 KGHSH, CDR2 LQKENI. V was trimmed by 0 bases and J by 12 bases, leaving 14 bases between them. The CDR3 runs to 13 residues. CDR3 DNA sequence: TGTGCCAGCTCACCACCAGGGCAGGGGCCGACTTTCTTT. Protein: CASSPPGQGPTFF.

The chain recombines TRBV10-3 with TRBJ1-5, with D hard to call. The germline CDR1 and CDR2 sequences are ENHRY and SYGVKD. Trimming left V 2 bases short and J 1 base short, with 9 bases between. This CDR3 comprises 15 residues. The CDR3 sequence is CAISEAGQSNQPQHF. CDR3 DNA: TGTGCCATCAGTGAGGCGGGCCAGAGCAATCAGCCCCAGCATTTT.

In its sample, this clone was seen once. This chain links TRBV9 with TRBJ2-3; 8 positions agree with TRBD2. After removal of 0 bases from V and 3 bases from J, the junction contained 12 bases not matched to a gene. CDR3 length equals 18 residues. The germline gives CDR1 SGDLS, CDR2 YYNGEE. The CDR3 coding sequence is TGTGCCAGCAGCGTAGCTCTGTGGGCGGGAGGTCGAACAGATACGCAGTATTTT. Amino acid sequence: CASSVALWAGGRTDTQYF.

This clone appeared a few times. CDR3 nucleotides: TGTGCCAGCAGCTCTAGGTGGTGGGACACCATATATTTT. It codes for CASSSRWWDTIYF. The chain joins TRBV7-2 to TRBJ1-3; D gene ambiguous. The CDR3 has 13 residues. V was shortened by 4 bases and J by 8 bases, with 12 bases between the two germline ends. CDR1 and CDR2 (germline): SGHTA, FQGNSA.

The table lists this clone with a few counts. The chain employs TRBV5-1 and TRBJ2-7; D may be TRBD1 (6 bases). From germline, CDR1 is SGHRS and CDR2 YFSETQ. This CDR3 has 15 residues. Trimming removed 3 bases at V and 2 bases at J, with 15 bases between. Here the CDR3 DNA reads TGCGCCAGCAGCTGGGGGCAGGGGATTACCTACGAGCAGTACTTC. Its translation: CASSWGQGITYEQYF.

The chain carries TRBV7-2 and TRBJ2-7; 8 bases are shared with TRBD1. This CDR3 is 14 amino acids long. The germline V gene has CDR1 SGHTA and CDR2 FQGNSA. V lost 3 bases and J lost 2; bases outside the gene matches: 3. This CDR3 is CASSFGTGPYEQYF. CDR3 coding DNA: TGTGCCAGCAGCTTCGGGACAGGACCCTACGAGCAGTACTTC.

The rearrangement uses TRBV10-1 and TRBJ2-3, with 7 bases that match TRBD1. Trimming cost V 0 bases and J 0 bases; bases outside gene matches: 3. The CDR3 covers 16 residues. Germline CDR1 WNHNN, CDR2 SYGVQD (reference sequence). The CDR3 DNA is TGCGCCAGCAGTGAGTCCACAGGGGCTAGCACAGATACGCAGTATTTT. Its translation: CASSESTGASTDTQYF.

The chain has TRBV6-5 and TRBJ2-3; 7 positions agree with TRBD2. This CDR3 is 13 amino acids long. CDR1 is MNHEY, CDR2 SVGAGI, per germline. With 0 bases clipped from V and 6 bases from J, the junction kept 0 bases outside the gene matches. CDR3 sequence: CASSYSGGDTQYF. The CDR3 DNA is TGTGCCAGCAGTTACTCGGGAGGGGATACGCAGTATTTT.

The chain has TRBV2 and TRBJ2-2, with 9 bases fitting TRBD2. The germline V gene encodes CDR1 SNHLY and CDR2 FYNNEI. J lost 5 bases, V lost 5 bases, and 3 bases had no gene match. The CDR3 runs to 14 residues. CDR3 amino acids: CASSFSGRTGELFF. The CDR3 region has the DNA TGTGCCAGCAGTTTTAGCGGGAGAACCGGGGAGCTGTTTTTT.

The V and J genes are TRBV6-5 and TRBJ1-2; tentatively, D is TRBD1 (6 bases). This CDR3 is 14 amino acids long. Trimming pared 8 bases from V and 1 base from J, leaving 14 bases between. CDR1 MNHEY and CDR2 SVGAGI come from the germline V gene. The CDR3 DNA reads as TGTGCCAGCTCACGGACAGTCCATAACTATGGCTACACCTTC. Its protein product is CASSRTVHNYGYTF.

About this clone itself: At one of its ends the junction is not consistent with the germline gene, which may arise from a read error. V usage is TRBV7-2 and J usage is TRBJ2-7; 8 bases line up with TRBD2. Germline V gives CDR1 SGHTA, CDR2 FQGNSA. The CDR3 is 16 amino acids. The chain's CDR3 is CASSLVGAGAAYEQYF. CDR3 nucleotides: TGTGCCAGCAGTTTAGTAGGAGCGGGGGCTGCCTACGAGCAGTACTTC.

V and J are TRBV29-1 and TRBJ2-2; D remains ambiguous. The germline CDR1 and CDR2 sequences are SQVTM and ANQGSEA. Trimming removed 4 bases at V and 6 bases at J, with 6 bases between. The length of the CDR3 is 11 residues. CDR3: CSVVISGELFF. The CDR3 DNA sequence: TGCAGCGTTGTAATATCCGGGGAGCTGTTTTTT.

The gene calls are TRBV28 and TRBJ2-7; maybe TRBD1 (5 bases). V lost 5 bases, J lost 2 bases, and 13 bases lay in between. Germline V CDR1 and CDR2: MDHEN, SYDVKM. The CDR3 is made up of 14 amino acids. CDR3 nucleotide sequence: TGTGCCAGCAGTAAATCGACAGTAACCTACGAGCAGTACTTC. Translation: CASSKSTVTYEQYF.

V usage is TRBV7-9 and J usage is TRBJ1-2; possible D gene TRBD1, 5 bases. The V and J ends lost 1 base and 7 bases respectively, with 10 bases between them. This CDR3 is built from 13 residues. Germline V gives CDR1 SEHNR, CDR2 FQNEAQ (reference sequence). The CDR3 region is CASSLVGLRGYTF. CDR3 DNA sequence: TGTGCCAGCAGCTTAGTGGGACTTCGTGGCTACACCTTC.

This clone occurred a few times. This CDR3 reads CASSTQGQGETQYF. CDR3 coding DNA: TGTGCCAGCAGCACGCAAGGACAGGGAGAGACCCAGTACTTC. The V gene is TRBV5-6, the J gene TRBJ2-5; TRBD1 matches 8 bases. The CDR3 is made up of 14 amino acids. Germline values: CDR1 SGHDT, CDR2 YYEEEE. The V gene end was trimmed by 4 bases and the J gene end by 4 bases; junction bases not matched to a gene: 6.

The chain joins TRBV5-4 to TRBJ2-7; 8 bases match TRBD1. J lost 3 bases, V lost 0 bases, and 5 bases had no gene match. Germline-derived CDR1 and CDR2 are SGHNT and YYREEE (reference sequence). The CDR3 is 15 residues long. The chain's CDR3 is CASSLGGQANYEQYF. CDR3 coding DNA: TGTGCCAGCAGCTTGGGGGGACAGGCGAACTACGAGCAGTACTTC.

V usage is TRBV28 and J usage is TRBJ1-4, with D tentatively TRBD1 (6 bases). Germline CDR1 reads MDHEN; CDR2 reads SYDVKM. The V end lost 4 bases, the J end lost 5 bases, and 14 bases lay between the germline ends. This CDR3 region has 15 residues. As DNA, the CDR3 is TGTGCCAGCAGTTCGGTGGACAGCCGAAATGAAAAACTGTTTTTT. It codes for CASSSVDSRNEKLFF.

This chain uses TRBV11-2 with TRBJ1-5; D uncertain. Trimming took 3 bases from V and 6 from J, leaving 12 bases between them. This CDR3 is 14 amino acids long. Germline V gene data show CDR1 as SGHAT and CDR2 as FQNNGV. For the CDR3, the DNA is TGTGCCAGCAGCTTGGGAGAGGGCGGTCAGCCCCAGCATTTT. Amino acid sequence: CASSLGEGGQPQHF.

The chain uses TRBV18 and TRBJ2-5; 8 bases align to TRBD2. Germline V gene sequence: CDR1 KGHSH, CDR2 LQKENI. The CDR3 spans 14 residues. J was trimmed by 4 bases and V by 4 bases; bases with no gene match: 5. CDR3 sequence reads: CASSLREGRETQYF. The CDR3 nucleotides read TGTGCCAGCTCACTACGGGAGGGCCGAGAGACCCAGTACTTC.

This chain links TRBV5-4 with TRBJ1-1; D is perhaps TRBD1 (6 bases). Germline V lookup: CDR1 SGHNT, CDR2 YYREEE (reference sequence). The CDR3 loop spans 17 amino acids. With 4 bases removed from V and 0 bases from J, the gap between germline ends came to 19 bases. In DNA form, the CDR3 reads TGTGCCAGCAGCCTGCAGGGGCGGAAAAAAATGAACACTGAAGCTTTCTTT. This sequence encodes CASSLQGRKKMNTEAFF.

As regards this clone: Germline is not matched at one junction end, which may reflect a read error. The chain joins TRBV7-7 to TRBJ2-2; D gene ambiguous. The CDR3 has 14 residues. Germline V CDR1 and CDR2: SSHAT, FNYEAQ (reference sequence). CDR3 DNA sequence: TGTGCTAGCAGCTTAGTGGGCAGCACCGGGGAGCTGTTTTTT. Translated, it gives CASSLVGSTGELFF.

V gene TRBV2 combines with J gene TRBJ2-7, with D perhaps TRBD1 (5 bases). Per germline, CDR1 SNHLY and CDR2 FYNNEI. V was pared by 8 bases and J by 6 bases, with 17 bases between. CDR3 length: 13 residues. The DNA for the CDR3 is TGTGCCAGCCTCGTAAGGGGCAGAGCCGAGCAGTACTTC. This codes for CASLVRGRAEQYF.

J is TRBJ2-1 and V is TRBV2; 9 nucleotides match TRBD2. Germline-derived CDR1 and CDR2 are SNHLY and FYNNEI. Losses at the gene ends were 5 bases for V and 3 bases for J; bases not matched to a gene: 5. The CDR3 is made up of 15 amino acids. CDR3: CASSPGTSLYNEQFF. The CDR3, as DNA: TGTGCCAGCAGTCCCGGGACTAGCCTCTACAATGAGCAGTTCTTC.

This rearrangement joins TRBV4-2 to TRBJ1-3; D might be TRBD1 (5 bases). V gave up 5 bases and J gave up 2 bases, with 22 bases separating them. This CDR3 contains 18 residues. Germline V CDR1 and CDR2: LGHNA, YNFKEQ. The CDR3 loop reads CASSYKTLGRVTGNTIYF. CDR3 bases: TGTGCCAGCAGCTATAAGACCCTGGGCAGGGTAACTGGAAACACCATATATTTT.

This clone appeared a few times. The V gene is TRBV6-6, the J gene TRBJ1-1, with a weak D call TRBD1 (6 bases). In germline, CDR1 is MNHNY, CDR2 SVGAGI (reference sequence). Trimming pared 6 bases from V and 9 bases from J, leaving 14 bases between. This CDR3 has 12 amino acids. CDR3 loop: CASSPGQFKAFF. CDR3 nucleotide sequence: TGTGCCAGCAGCCCAGGACAGTTCAAAGCTTTCTTT.

This clone has just a few counts. The chain joins TRBV2 to TRBJ2-5, with 8 bases identical to TRBD2. The CDR3 runs 14 residues. V lost 5 bases, J lost 5 bases, and 7 bases stayed unmatched. CDR1 and CDR2 (germline): SNHLY, FYNNEI. In DNA form, the CDR3 reads TGTGCCAGCAGTTTGACGGGGGGGCTGGAGACCCAGTACTTC. It is translated as CASSLTGGLETQYF.

The chain recombines TRBV11-2 with TRBJ1-1; D gene unclear. The V gene's germline CDR1 is SGHAT and CDR2 FQNNGV. The CDR3 length is 12 residues. V was cut by 4 bases and J by 4 bases, with 7 bases left in between. The CDR3 sequence is CASSSFSTEAFF. CDR3 nucleotides: TGTGCCAGCAGCTCATTTAGCACTGAAGCTTTCTTT.

The chain has TRBV7-9 and TRBJ1-2, with 7 nucleotides matching TRBD1. This CDR3 is built from 13 residues. The germline CDR1 and CDR2 sequences are SEHNR and FQNEAQ (reference sequence). The J segment lost 5 bases and the V segment lost 5 bases, leaving 5 bases of the junction unmatched. In nucleotides, the CDR3 is TGTGCCAGCAGCCCCAGCAGGGGGTATGGCTACACCTTC. It encodes CASSPSRGYGYTF.